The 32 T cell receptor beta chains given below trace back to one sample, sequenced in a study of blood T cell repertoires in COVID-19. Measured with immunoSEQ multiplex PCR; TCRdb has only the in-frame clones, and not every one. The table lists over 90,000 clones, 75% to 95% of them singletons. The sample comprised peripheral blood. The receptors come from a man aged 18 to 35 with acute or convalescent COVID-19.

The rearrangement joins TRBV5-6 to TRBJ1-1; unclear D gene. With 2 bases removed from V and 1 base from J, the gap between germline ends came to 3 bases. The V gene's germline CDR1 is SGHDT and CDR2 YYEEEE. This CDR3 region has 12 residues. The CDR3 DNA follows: TGTGCCAGCAGCTTTAGGAACACTGAAGCTTTCTTT. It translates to CASSFRNTEAFF.

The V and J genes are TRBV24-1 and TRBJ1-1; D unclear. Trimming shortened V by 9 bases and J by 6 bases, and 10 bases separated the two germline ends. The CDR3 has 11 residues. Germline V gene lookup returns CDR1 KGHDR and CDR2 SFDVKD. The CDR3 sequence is CATVRGSEAFF. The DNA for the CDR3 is TGTGCCACCGTTCGCGGGTCTGAAGCTTTCTTT.

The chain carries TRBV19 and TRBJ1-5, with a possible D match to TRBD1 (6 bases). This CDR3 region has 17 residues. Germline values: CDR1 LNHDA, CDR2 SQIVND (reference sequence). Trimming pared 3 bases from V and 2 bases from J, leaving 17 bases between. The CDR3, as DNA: TGTGCCAGTAGTATTGGGATGACAGGACCCGGCAATCAGCCCCAGCATTTT. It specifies CASSIGMTGPGNQPQHF.

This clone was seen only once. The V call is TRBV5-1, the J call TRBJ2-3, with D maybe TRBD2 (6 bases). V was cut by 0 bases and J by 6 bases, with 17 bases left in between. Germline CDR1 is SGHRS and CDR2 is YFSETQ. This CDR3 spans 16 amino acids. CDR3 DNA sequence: TGCGCCAGCAGCTTGGGGCGGGGCGGACCGTTGGATACGCAGTATTTT. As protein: CASSLGRGGPLDTQYF.

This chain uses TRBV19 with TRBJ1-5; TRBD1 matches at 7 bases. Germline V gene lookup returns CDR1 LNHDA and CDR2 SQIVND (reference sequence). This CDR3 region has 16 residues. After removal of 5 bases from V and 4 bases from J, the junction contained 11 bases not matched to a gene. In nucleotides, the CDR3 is TGTGCCAGTAGTGGGCCGGCTACGACAGGGAATCAGCCCCAGCATTTT. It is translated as CASSGPATTGNQPQHF.

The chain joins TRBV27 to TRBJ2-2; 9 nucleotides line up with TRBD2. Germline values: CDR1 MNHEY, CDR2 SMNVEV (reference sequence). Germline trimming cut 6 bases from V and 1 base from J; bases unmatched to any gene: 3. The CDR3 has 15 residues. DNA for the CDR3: TGTGCCAGCAGGATAGCGGGGGTGAACACCGGGGAGCTGTTTTTT. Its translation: CASRIAGVNTGELFF.

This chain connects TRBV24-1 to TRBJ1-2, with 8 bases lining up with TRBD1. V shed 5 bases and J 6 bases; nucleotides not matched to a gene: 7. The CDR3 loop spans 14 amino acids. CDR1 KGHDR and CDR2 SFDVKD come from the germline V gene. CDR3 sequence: CATSGGTGGDGYTF. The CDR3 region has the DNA TGTGCCACCAGTGGGGGGACAGGCGGGGATGGCTACACCTTC.

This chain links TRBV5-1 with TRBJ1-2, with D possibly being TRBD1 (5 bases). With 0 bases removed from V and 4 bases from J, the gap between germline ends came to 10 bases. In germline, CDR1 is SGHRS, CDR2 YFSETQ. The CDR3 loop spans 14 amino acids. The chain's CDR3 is CASSLESGLYGYTF. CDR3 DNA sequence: TGCGCCAGCAGCTTGGAATCAGGGCTCTATGGCTACACCTTC.

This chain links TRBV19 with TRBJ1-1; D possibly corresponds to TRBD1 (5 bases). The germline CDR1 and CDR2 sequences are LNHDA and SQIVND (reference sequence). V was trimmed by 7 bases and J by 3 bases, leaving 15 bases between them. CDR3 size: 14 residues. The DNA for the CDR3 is TGTGCCAGTAATCCAGGGATTATGGACACTGAAGCTTTCTTT. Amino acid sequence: CASNPGIMDTEAFF.

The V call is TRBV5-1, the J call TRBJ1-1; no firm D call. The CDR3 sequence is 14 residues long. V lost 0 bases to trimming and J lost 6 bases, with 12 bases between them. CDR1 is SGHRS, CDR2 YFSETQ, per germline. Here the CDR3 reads CASSLERGGAEAFF. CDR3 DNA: TGCGCCAGCAGCTTGGAGCGGGGTGGTGCTGAAGCTTTCTTT.

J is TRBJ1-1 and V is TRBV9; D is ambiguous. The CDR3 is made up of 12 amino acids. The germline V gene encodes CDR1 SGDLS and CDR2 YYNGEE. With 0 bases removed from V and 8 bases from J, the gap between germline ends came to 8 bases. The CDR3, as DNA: TGTGCCAGCAGCGTAGTTGGGCGCGAAGCTTTCTTT. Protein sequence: CASSVVGREAFF.

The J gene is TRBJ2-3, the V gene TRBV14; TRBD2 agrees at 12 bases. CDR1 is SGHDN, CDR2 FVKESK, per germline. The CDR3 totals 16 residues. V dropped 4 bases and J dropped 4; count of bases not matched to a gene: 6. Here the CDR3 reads CASSLGLAGRSDTQYF. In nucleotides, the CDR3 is TGTGCCAGCAGCCTTGGACTAGCGGGAAGGTCAGATACGCAGTATTTT. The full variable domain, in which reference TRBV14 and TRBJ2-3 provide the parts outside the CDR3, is EAGVTQFPSHSVIEKGQTVTLRCDPISGHDNLYWYRRVMGKEIKFLLHFVKESKQDESGMPNNRFLAERTGGTYSTLKVQPAELEDSGVYFCASSLGLAGRSDTQYFGPGTRLTVL.

The CDR3 sequence is CASSAMNTIYF. DNA for the CDR3: TGTGCCAGCAGTGCAATGAACACCATATATTTT. The chain joins TRBV25-1 to TRBJ1-3; no definite D call. Deletions cut 4 bases from V and 7 bases from J, with 5 bases between. The CDR3 consists of 11 residues. CDR1 and CDR2 (germline): MGHDK, SYGVNS. Filled out from reference TRBV25-1 and TRBJ1-3, the complete variable domain reads EADIYQTPRYLVIGTGKKITLECSQTMGHDKMYWYQQDPGMELHLIHYSYGVNSTEKGDLSSESTVSRIRTEHFPLTLESARPSHTSQYLCASSAMNTIYFGEGSWLTVV.

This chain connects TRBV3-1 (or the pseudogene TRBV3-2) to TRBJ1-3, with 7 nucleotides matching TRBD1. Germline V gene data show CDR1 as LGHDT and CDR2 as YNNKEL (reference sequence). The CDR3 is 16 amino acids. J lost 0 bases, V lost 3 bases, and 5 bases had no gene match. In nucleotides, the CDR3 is TGTGCCAGCAGCCAGTACCGGGACAGCTCTGGAAACACCATATATTTT. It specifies CASSQYRDSSGNTIYF.

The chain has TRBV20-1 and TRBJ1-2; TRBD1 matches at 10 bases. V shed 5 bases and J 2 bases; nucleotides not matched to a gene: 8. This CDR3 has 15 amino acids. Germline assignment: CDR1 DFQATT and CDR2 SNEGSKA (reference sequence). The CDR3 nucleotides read TGCAGTGCTGGTGAGGGACAGGGGAGGAACTATGGCTACACCTTC. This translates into CSAGEGQGRNYGYTF.

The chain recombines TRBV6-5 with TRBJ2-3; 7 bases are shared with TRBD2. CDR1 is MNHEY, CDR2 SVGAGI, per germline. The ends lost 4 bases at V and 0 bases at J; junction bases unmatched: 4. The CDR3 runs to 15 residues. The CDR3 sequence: CASSFLAASTDTQYF. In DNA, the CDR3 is TGTGCCAGCAGTTTTCTAGCGGCTAGCACAGATACGCAGTATTTT.

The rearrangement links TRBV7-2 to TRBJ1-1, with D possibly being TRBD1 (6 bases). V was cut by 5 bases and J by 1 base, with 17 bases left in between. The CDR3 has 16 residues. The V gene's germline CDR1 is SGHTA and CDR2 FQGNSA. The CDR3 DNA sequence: TGTGCCAGCAGCCCCTGGGGGGGCGAGCGGAACACTGAAGCTTTCTTT. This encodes CASSPWGGERNTEAFF.

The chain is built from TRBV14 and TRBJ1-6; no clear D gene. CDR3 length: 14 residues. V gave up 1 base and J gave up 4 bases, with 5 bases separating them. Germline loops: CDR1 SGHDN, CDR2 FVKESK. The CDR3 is CASSQAVYNSPLHF. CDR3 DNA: TGTGCCAGCAGCCAAGCAGTATATAATTCACCCCTCCACTTT.

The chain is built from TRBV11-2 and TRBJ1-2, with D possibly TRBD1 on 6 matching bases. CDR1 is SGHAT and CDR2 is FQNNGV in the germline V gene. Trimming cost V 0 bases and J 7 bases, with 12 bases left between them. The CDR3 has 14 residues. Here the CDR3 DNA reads TGTGCCAGCAGCTTAGATCAGGGGTTTCGTGGCTACACCTTC. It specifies CASSLDQGFRGYTF.

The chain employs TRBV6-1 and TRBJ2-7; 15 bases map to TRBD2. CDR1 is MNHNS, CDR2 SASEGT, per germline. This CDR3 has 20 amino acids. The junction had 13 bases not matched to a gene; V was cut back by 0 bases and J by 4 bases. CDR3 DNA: TGTGCCAGCAGTGAAGCCCCCCCGGGACTAGCGGGAGGATTGCCTTACGAGCAGTACTTC. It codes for CASSEAPPGLAGGLPYEQYF.

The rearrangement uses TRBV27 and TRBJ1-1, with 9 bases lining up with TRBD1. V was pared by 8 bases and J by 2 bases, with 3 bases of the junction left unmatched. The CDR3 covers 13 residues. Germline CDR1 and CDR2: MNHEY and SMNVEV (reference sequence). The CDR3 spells CASGDRDNTEAFF. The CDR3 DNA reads TGTGCCAGCGGGGACAGGGACAACACTGAAGCTTTCTTT.

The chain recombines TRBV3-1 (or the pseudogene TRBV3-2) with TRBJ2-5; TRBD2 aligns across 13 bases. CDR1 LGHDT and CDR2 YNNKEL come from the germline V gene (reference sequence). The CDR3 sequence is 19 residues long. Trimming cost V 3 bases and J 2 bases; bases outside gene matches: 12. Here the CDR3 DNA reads TGTGCCAGCAGCCATTCGGGACTAGCGGGACCCTCAGTGCAAGAGACCCAGTACTTC. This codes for CASSHSGLAGPSVQETQYF.

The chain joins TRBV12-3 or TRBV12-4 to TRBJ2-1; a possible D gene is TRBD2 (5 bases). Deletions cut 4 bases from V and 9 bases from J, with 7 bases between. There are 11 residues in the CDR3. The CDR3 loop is CASSSSSEQFF. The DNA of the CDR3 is TGTGCCAGCAGTTCTAGCAGTGAGCAGTTCTTC.

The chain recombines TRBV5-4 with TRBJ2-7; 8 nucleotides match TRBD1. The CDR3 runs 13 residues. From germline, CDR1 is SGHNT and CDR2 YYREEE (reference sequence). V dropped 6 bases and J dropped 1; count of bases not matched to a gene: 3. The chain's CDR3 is CASKGTGSYEQYF. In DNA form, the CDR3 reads TGTGCCAGCAAGGGGACAGGATCCTACGAGCAGTACTTC.

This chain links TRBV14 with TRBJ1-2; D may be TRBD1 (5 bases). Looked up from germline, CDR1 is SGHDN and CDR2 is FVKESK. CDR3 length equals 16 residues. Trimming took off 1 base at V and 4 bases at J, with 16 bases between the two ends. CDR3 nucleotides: TGTGCCAGCAGCCAAGTATCGCCAGGGTTGAGCTATGGCTACACCTTC. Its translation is CASSQVSPGLSYGYTF.

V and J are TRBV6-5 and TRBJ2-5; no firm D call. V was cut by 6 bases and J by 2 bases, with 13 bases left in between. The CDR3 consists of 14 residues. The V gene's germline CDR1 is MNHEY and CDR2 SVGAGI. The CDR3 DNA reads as TGTGCCAGCAGCCCCAGGCCAGGTCAAGAGACCCAGTACTTC. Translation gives CASSPRPGQETQYF.

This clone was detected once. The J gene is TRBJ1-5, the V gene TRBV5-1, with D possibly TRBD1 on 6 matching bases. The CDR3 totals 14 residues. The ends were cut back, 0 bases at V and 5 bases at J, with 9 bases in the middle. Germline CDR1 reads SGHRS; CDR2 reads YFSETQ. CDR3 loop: CASSLEGGDQPQHF. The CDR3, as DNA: TGCGCCAGCAGCTTGGAGGGGGGGGATCAGCCCCAGCATTTT.

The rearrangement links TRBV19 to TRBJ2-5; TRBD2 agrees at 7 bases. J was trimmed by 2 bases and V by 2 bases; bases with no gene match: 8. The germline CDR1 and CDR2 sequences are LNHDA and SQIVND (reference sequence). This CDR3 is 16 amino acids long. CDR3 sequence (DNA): TGTGCCAGTAGTATACGGCGAGCGGGACTACAAGAGACCCAGTACTTC. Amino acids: CASSIRRAGLQETQYF.

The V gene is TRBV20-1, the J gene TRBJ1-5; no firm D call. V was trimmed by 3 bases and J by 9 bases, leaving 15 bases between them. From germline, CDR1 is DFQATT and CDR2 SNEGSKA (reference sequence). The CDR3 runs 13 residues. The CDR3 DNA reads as TGCAGTGCTAGTGACCGACTTGGAGGGCCCCAGCATTTT. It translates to CSASDRLGGPQHF.

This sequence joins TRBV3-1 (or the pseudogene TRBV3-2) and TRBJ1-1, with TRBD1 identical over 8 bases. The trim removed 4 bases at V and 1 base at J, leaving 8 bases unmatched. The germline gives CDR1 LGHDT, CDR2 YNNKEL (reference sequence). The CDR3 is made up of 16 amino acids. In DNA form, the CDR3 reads TGTGCCAGCAGCCGGCATCAGGGGGCGGCGAACACTGAAGCTTTCTTT. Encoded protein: CASSRHQGAANTEAFF.

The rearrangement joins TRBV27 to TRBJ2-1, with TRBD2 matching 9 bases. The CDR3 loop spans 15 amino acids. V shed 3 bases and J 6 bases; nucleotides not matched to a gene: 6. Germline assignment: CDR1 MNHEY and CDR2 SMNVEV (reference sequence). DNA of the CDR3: TGTGCCAGCAGTTTTGGGCTAGCGGGGAGCAATGAGCAGTTCTTC. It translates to CASSFGLAGSNEQFF.

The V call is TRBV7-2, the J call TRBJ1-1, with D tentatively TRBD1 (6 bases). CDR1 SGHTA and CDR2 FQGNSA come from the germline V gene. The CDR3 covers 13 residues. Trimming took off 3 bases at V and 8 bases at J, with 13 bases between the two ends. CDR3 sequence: CASSFLRGAEAFF. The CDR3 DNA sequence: TGTGCCAGCAGCTTCCTTCGGGGGGCGGAAGCTTTCTTT.